A selection of T cell receptor beta chains follows, all from one sample in a study of cytomegalovirus exposure and HLA in healthy donors. Here immunoSEQ multiplex PCR was the method, and the copy in TCRdb shows in-frame clones only, minus some. Counted here are more than 95,000 clones, around 94% occurring once; the ten biggest clones make up 1% to 1.5%. The specimen sequenced was PBMCs. Receptors were obtained from a woman aged 18-29 years in good health and CMV-seronegative. Both conserved end residues are part of each CDR3. D genes are given only for firm matches. Where a row states a size, it is once, few, many or the class of an expanded clone; other rows omit it.

clone_size: .
v_call: TRBV7-2
j_call: TRBJ2-1
d_call: .
cdr3_aa: CASRAGGGEGHEQFF
cdr3_nt: TGTGCCAGCAGAGCTGGGGGAGGCGAGGGGCATGAGCAGTTCTTC

clone_size: .
v_call: TRBV25-1
j_call: TRBJ1-1
d_call: TRBD1
cdr3_aa: CASSWTGPTEAFF
cdr3_nt: TGTGCCAGCAGTTGGACAGGGCCTACTGAAGCTTTCTTT

clone_size: .
v_call: TRBV10-3
j_call: TRBJ2-1
d_call: .
cdr3_aa: CAISDVADSYNEQFF
cdr3_nt: TGTGCCATCAGTGACGTAGCGGACTCCTACAATGAGCAGTTCTTC

clone_size: .
v_call: TRBV6-4
j_call: TRBJ1-1
d_call: TRBD1
cdr3_aa: CASRAQGGTEAFF
cdr3_nt: TGTGCCAGCAGGGCACAGGGGGGCACTGAAGCTTTCTTT

clone_size: .
v_call: TRBV5-1
j_call: TRBJ1-2
d_call: TRBD1
cdr3_aa: CASSSPQQGNYGYTF
cdr3_nt: TGCGCCAGCAGCTCCCCCCAACAGGGGAACTATGGCTACACCTTC

clone_size: .
v_call: TRBV18
j_call: TRBJ2-4
d_call: TRBD1
cdr3_aa: CASSPEGAGIQYF
cdr3_nt: TGTGCCAGCTCACCAGAGGGGGCGGGCATTCAGTACTTC

clone_size: .
v_call: TRBV2
j_call: TRBJ1-5
d_call: TRBD1
cdr3_aa: CASSEGGGGSNQPQHF
cdr3_nt: TGTGCCAGCAGTGAAGGAGGGGGCGGGAGCAATCAGCCCCAGCATTTT

clone_size: .
v_call: TRBV7-2
j_call: TRBJ2-1
d_call: TRBD1
cdr3_aa: CASSLDATGNYNEQFF
cdr3_nt: TGTGCCAGCAGCTTAGATGCGACAGGGAACTACAATGAGCAGTTCTTC

clone_size: .
v_call: TRBV2
j_call: TRBJ1-5
d_call: .
cdr3_aa: CASAGSSNQPQHF
cdr3_nt: TGTGCCAGTGCAGGTTCTAGCAATCAGCCCCAGCATTTT

clone_size: .
v_call: TRBV6-6
j_call: TRBJ1-2
d_call: .
cdr3_aa: CASSYAGKYGYTF
cdr3_nt: TGTGCCAGCAGTTACGCAGGGAAATATGGCTACACCTTC

clone_size: .
v_call: TRBV9
j_call: TRBJ1-4
d_call: TRBD1
cdr3_aa: CASSVDSDGAGGYEKLFF
cdr3_nt: TGTGCCAGCAGCGTAGACTCCGATGGGGCAGGGGGCTATGAAAAACTGTTTTTT

clone_size: .
v_call: TRBV10-3
j_call: TRBJ1-5
d_call: TRBD1
cdr3_aa: CAISQGEDQPQHF
cdr3_nt: TGTGCCATCAGTCAGGGGGAAGATCAGCCCCAGCATTTT

clone_size: .
v_call: TRBV28
j_call: TRBJ2-2
d_call: TRBD2
cdr3_aa: CASSGGLAETTGELFF
cdr3_nt: TGTGCCAGCAGTGGGGGACTAGCGGAAACCACCGGGGAGCTGTTTTTT

clone_size: once
v_call: TRBV27
j_call: TRBJ2-3
d_call: .
cdr3_aa: CASSLFYSPDTQYF
cdr3_nt: TGTGCCAGCAGTTTATTCTACAGTCCAGATACGCAGTATTTT

clone_size: .
v_call: TRBV14
j_call: TRBJ2-2
d_call: .
cdr3_aa: CASSRETGELFF
cdr3_nt: TGTGCCAGCAGCAGAGAGACCGGGGAGCTGTTTTTT

clone_size: .
v_call: TRBV11-3
j_call: TRBJ2-1
d_call: .
cdr3_aa: CASSFGNEQFF
cdr3_nt: TGTGCCAGCAGCTTCGGGAATGAGCAGTTCTTC

clone_size: .
v_call: TRBV6-1
j_call: TRBJ2-7
d_call: .
cdr3_aa: CASSTGSNSYEQYF
cdr3_nt: TGTGCCAGCAGTACAGGGAGCAACTCCTACGAGCAGTACTTC

clone_size: .
v_call: TRBV11-2
j_call: TRBJ2-7
d_call: .
cdr3_aa: CASSLWANYEQYF
cdr3_nt: TGTGCCAGCAGCTTATGGGCTAACTACGAGCAGTACTTC

clone_size: once
v_call: TRBV5-1
j_call: TRBJ1-4
d_call: .
cdr3_aa: CASSYYRGGKNEKLFF
cdr3_nt: TGCGCCAGCAGCTACTATAGGGGCGGAAAAAATGAAAAACTGTTTTTT

clone_size: .
v_call: TRBV5-1
j_call: TRBJ2-6
d_call: .
cdr3_aa: CASSPQISGANVLTF
cdr3_nt: TGCGCCAGCAGCCCACAAATCTCTGGGGCCAACGTCCTGACTTTC

clone_size: .
v_call: TRBV19
j_call: TRBJ1-3
d_call: .
cdr3_aa: CASTSPGSPGNTIYF
cdr3_nt: TGTGCCAGTACCTCCCCAGGATCGCCGGGAAACACCATATATTTT

clone_size: .
v_call: TRBV11-2
j_call: TRBJ2-5
d_call: .
cdr3_aa: CASSLVMADQETQYF
cdr3_nt: TGTGCCAGCAGCTTAGTCATGGCAGACCAAGAGACCCAGTACTTC

clone_size: once
v_call: TRBV5-5
j_call: TRBJ2-7
d_call: .
cdr3_aa: CASNPIRDTSYEQYF
cdr3_nt: TGTGCCAGCAACCCAATTAGGGACACGTCCTACGAGCAGTACTTC

clone_size: .
v_call: TRBV11-2
j_call: TRBJ2-3
d_call: TRBD2
cdr3_aa: CASSWPRGGRWATDTQYF
cdr3_nt: TGTGCCAGCAGCTGGCCCAGGGGCGGGAGGTGGGCCACAGATACGCAGTATTTT

clone_size: .
v_call: TRBV15
j_call: TRBJ2-2
d_call: .
cdr3_aa: CATSRVTGNTGELFF
cdr3_nt: TGTGCCACCAGCAGAGTGACAGGGAACACCGGGGAGCTGTTTTTT

clone_size: .
v_call: TRBV7-2
j_call: TRBJ2-3
d_call: TRBD2
cdr3_aa: CASSFSGGSTDTQYF
cdr3_nt: TGTGCCAGCAGCTTTAGCGGGGGGAGCACAGATACGCAGTATTTT

clone_size: .
v_call: TRBV28
j_call: TRBJ2-5
d_call: TRBD2
cdr3_aa: CASSSGGLAVGETQYF
cdr3_nt: TGTGCCAGCAGCTCGGGTGGACTAGCGGTAGGGGAGACCCAGTACTTC

clone_size: .
v_call: TRBV19
j_call: TRBJ2-2
d_call: TRBD2
cdr3_aa: CASSLKAGGTYTGELFF
cdr3_nt: TGTGCCAGTAGTCTAAAAGCGGGAGGGACATACACCGGGGAGCTGTTTTTT

clone_size: .
v_call: TRBV11-3
j_call: TRBJ1-1
d_call: TRBD1
cdr3_aa: CASSPGQGLNTEAFF
cdr3_nt: TGTGCCAGCAGCCCAGGACAGGGATTGAACACTGAAGCTTTCTTT

clone_size: .
v_call: TRBV6-5
j_call: TRBJ1-2
d_call: .
cdr3_aa: CASSTTASGYGYTF
cdr3_nt: TGTGCCAGCAGTACGACAGCCTCGGGCTATGGCTACACCTTC

clone_size: .
v_call: TRBV5-5
j_call: TRBJ2-2
d_call: TRBD1
cdr3_aa: CASSVQGTPGELFF
cdr3_nt: TGTGCCAGCAGCGTACAGGGGACCCCCGGGGAGCTGTTTTTT

clone_size: .
v_call: TRBV7-9
j_call: TRBJ2-5
d_call: TRBD1
cdr3_aa: CASSQGRGLGETQYF
cdr3_nt: TGTGCCAGCAGCCAGGGAAGGGGGCTGGGGGAGACCCAGTACTTC

clone_size: .
v_call: TRBV6-1
j_call: TRBJ2-7
d_call: TRBD2
cdr3_aa: CASAPGLAGFEQYF
cdr3_nt: TGTGCCAGCGCTCCCGGACTAGCGGGGTTCGAGCAGTACTTC

clone_size: .
v_call: TRBV18
j_call: TRBJ2-1
d_call: .
cdr3_aa: CASSPAGAGEKDEQFF
cdr3_nt: TGTGCCAGCTCACCAGCCGGGGCAGGGGAAAAAGATGAGCAGTTCTTC

clone_size: .
v_call: TRBV28
j_call: TRBJ2-2
d_call: TRBD2
cdr3_aa: CASSLWRLAGGPGELFF
cdr3_nt: TGTGCCAGCAGTTTATGGAGGCTAGCGGGGGGGCCCGGGGAGCTGTTTTTT

clone_size: .
v_call: TRBV5-4
j_call: TRBJ1-1
d_call: .
cdr3_aa: CASSLGGRGNTEAFF
cdr3_nt: TGTGCCAGCAGCTTGGGGGGCAGGGGCAACACTGAAGCTTTCTTT

clone_size: .
v_call: TRBV6-6
j_call: TRBJ1-6
d_call: .
cdr3_aa: CASSYDTDISSPLHF
cdr3_nt: TGTGCCAGCAGTTACGACACGGACATCTCTTCACCCCTCCACTTT

clone_size: .
v_call: TRBV6-1
j_call: TRBJ1-4
d_call: .
cdr3_aa: CASSALGGFNEKLFF
cdr3_nt: TGTGCCAGCAGTGCTCTTGGGGGGTTTAATGAAAAACTGTTTTTT

clone_size: .
v_call: TRBV5-6
j_call: TRBJ2-1
d_call: .
cdr3_aa: CASSAWGSRNNEQFF
cdr3_nt: TGTGCCAGCAGCGCCTGGGGCTCCAGGAACAATGAGCAGTTCTTC

clone_size: .
v_call: TRBV5-1
j_call: TRBJ2-7
d_call: .
cdr3_aa: CACNEPGTYEQYF
cdr3_nt: TGCGCCTGCAATGAGCCGGGGACCTACGAGCAGTACTTC

clone_size: .
v_call: TRBV9
j_call: TRBJ1-4
d_call: TRBD1
cdr3_aa: CASSSGTGEKLFF
cdr3_nt: TGTGCCAGCAGCTCAGGGACAGGAGAAAAACTGTTTTTT

clone_size: .
v_call: TRBV25-1
j_call: TRBJ2-2
d_call: .
cdr3_aa: CASSEGPRVPSNRELFF
cdr3_nt: TGTGCCAGCAGTGAAGGTCCCAGGGTACCCTCCAACCGGGAGCTGTTTTTT